These 7 T cell receptor beta chains share one sample of origin, sequenced in a study of blood T cells in healthy people across ages. The use of a sample-barcoded 5' primer and a J-beta primer mix characterized a second PCR of roughly 6 to 11 cycles. Each CDR3 protein is one row after TCRdb ran MiXCR on the 5' RACE reads. The sample has about 1.7 million distinct CDR3 sequences; approximately 30% are singletons. Input material: blood. The receptors originated from a woman aged 30 to 39 in good health.

The chain uses TRBV4-1 and TRBJ1-1; D is uncertain. The CDR3 runs 13 residues. Germline CDR1 and CDR2: MGHRA and YSYEKL. V lost 0 bases and J lost 8, with 10 bases in between. In DNA form, the CDR3 reads TGCGCCAGCAGCCAAGAAGAGTCCTGGGAAGCTTTCTTT. Protein sequence: CASSQEESWEAFF.

The J gene is TRBJ1-2, the V gene TRBV18; the D is unclear. CDR3 length: 11 residues. The germline V gene has CDR1 KGHSH and CDR2 LQKENI. V was shortened by 5 bases and J by 4 bases, with 5 bases between the two germline ends. The CDR3 DNA sequence: TGTGCCAGCTCAGCCTTCTATGGCTACACCTTC. This codes for CASSAFYGYTF.

The chain recombines TRBV12-3 or TRBV12-4 with TRBJ2-7; unclear D gene. CDR3 size: 12 residues. V dropped 3 bases and J dropped 7 bases, with 10 bases sitting between them. The CDR3: CASSFEVREQYF. In DNA, the CDR3 is TGTGCCAGCAGTTTTGAGGTTCGGGAGCAGTACTTC.

Notes on this clonotype: One junction end disagrees with the germline gene, perhaps due to a read error. CDR3 nucleotide sequence: TGTGCCAGCGGTGAATCGGTAGCGGGGGGCAAAGAGACCCAGTACTTC. It encodes CASGESVAGGKETQYF. The chain carries TRBV6-1 and TRBJ2-5; 10 nucleotides line up with TRBD2. The CDR3 sequence is 16 residues long. The germline V gene encodes CDR1 MNHNS and CDR2 SASEGT.

This clonotype was recorded many times. This chain links TRBV12-3 or TRBV12-4 with TRBJ1-2, with 8 nucleotides matching TRBD1. Trimming cost V 3 bases and J 7 bases; bases outside gene matches: 7. The CDR3 length is 14 residues. In nucleotides, the CDR3 is TGTGCCAGCAGTTTCGGGCAGGGGGCGGCTGGCTACACCTTC. Residues: CASSFGQGAAGYTF.

The genes are TRBV5-1 and TRBJ2-1, with 10 bases that match TRBD2. Per the germline V gene, CDR1 is SGHRS and CDR2 is YFSETQ. The junction had 18 bases not matched to a gene; V was cut back by 4 bases and J by 8 bases. The CDR3 runs to 18 residues. In nucleotides, the CDR3 is TGCGCCAGCAGCATCAGGGGCACACTAGCGGGAAGATCCTATGAGCAGTTCTTC. As protein: CASSIRGTLAGRSYEQFF.

This clonotype was seen more than once but under ten times. The V call is TRBV7-2, the J call TRBJ2-5; D might be TRBD2 (6 bases). The CDR3 contains 16 residues. Germline V gene sequence: CDR1 SGHTA, CDR2 FQGNSA. V was pared by 5 bases and J by 9 bases, with 25 bases between. The CDR3 DNA is TGTGCCAGCAGCCCCCAGTTGGAGGGAGGAACTGAGGCCCAGTACTTC. Protein sequence: CASSPQLEGGTEAQYF. The complete variable domain, with remaining parts taken from reference TRBV7-2 and TRBJ2-5, reads GAGVSQSPSNKVTEKGKDVELRCDPISGHTALYWYRQSLGQGLEFLIYFQGNSAPDKSGLPSDRFSAERTGGSVSTLTIQRTQQEDSAVYLCASSPQLEGGTEAQYFGPGTRLLVL.